This entry concerns a single T cell receptor (beta chain). No antigen is known for it. No base quality values were provided; no much bigger clone lies one nucleotide off. The sample originates from a study of CD8 T cells in ankylosing spondylitis (dated by TCRdb to about 2017). In terms of the full investigation: T cell receptor beta repertoires were profiled in healthy donors and ankylosing spondylitis patients so that disease-linked TCR variants could be found. Peripheral blood samples were taken, and synovial fluid was additionally collected from ankylosing spondylitis patients. In total, the full study cohort was made up of some 100 healthy donors and more than 20 ankylosing spondylitis patients. Paper-wide results and their limitations: A TCR beta motif made up of several highly homologous amino acid variants appeared to be characteristic of blood from ankylosing spondylitis patients. Some motif variants were previously reported in synovial fluid and blood of reactive arthritis patients, suggesting common disease-initiation mechanisms. The disease-linked clones were reported as significantly enriched in matched synovial fluid samples from ankylosing spondylitis patients. In peripheral blood, the disease-linked clones were found at relatively low frequencies and had a CD8+ phenotype.

Its CDR3 holds 16 amino acids, cysteine through phenylalanine. The entry retains the CDR3 DNA only, 48 bases that are in frame from base 1. V sheds 1 base and J sheds 0 bases, leaving 11 bases between their ends. The germline V gene yields KGHDR for CDR1 and SFDVKD for CDR2. The instrument was an Illumina HiSeq 2500. Quantitative 5'-RACE with molecular barcodes was the method used to prepare the TCR beta libraries. On the study's bioinformatics: Disease-linked TCR variants were identified with a new computational method built on a probabilistic model of VDJ rearrangement. TCRdb reworked the public reads: Q25 trimming with fastp, MiXCR clone assembly, productive beta chains retained. When rows share a CDR3 protein, they turn into one entry using the most common DNA and genes. The V and J calls shown here were made by TCRdb, not taken from the authors' results. For this sample there are approximately 240,000 distinct CDR3 sequences; under 30% appear just once. The ten most abundant clones make up approximately 0.61% of the sample.

The sequencing sample was made of blood, either unsorted or a sorted T cell fraction (not recorded which). This sequence was found in a male donor with ankylosing spondylitis or in good health (not recorded which). The rearrangement combines TRBV24-1 with TRBJ2-5; the D region possibly corresponds to TRBD2 (5 bases align). The sequence in DNA is TGTGCCACCAGTGATTTTTCGGACTCTTACCAAGAGACCCAGTACTTC. Its amino acids are CATSDFSDSYQETQYF.